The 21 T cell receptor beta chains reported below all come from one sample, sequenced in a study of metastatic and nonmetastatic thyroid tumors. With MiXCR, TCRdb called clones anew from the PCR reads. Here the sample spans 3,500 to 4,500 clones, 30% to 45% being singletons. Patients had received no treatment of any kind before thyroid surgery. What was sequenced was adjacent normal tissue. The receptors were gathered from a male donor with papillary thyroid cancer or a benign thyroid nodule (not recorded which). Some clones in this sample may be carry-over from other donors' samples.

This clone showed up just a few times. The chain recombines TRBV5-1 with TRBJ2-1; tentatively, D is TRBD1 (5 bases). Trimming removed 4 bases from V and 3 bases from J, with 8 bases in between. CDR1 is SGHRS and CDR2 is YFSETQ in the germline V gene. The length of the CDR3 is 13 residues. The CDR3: CASSLGHYNEQFF. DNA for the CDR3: TGCGCCAGCAGCCTAGGACACTACAATGAGCAGTTCTTC.

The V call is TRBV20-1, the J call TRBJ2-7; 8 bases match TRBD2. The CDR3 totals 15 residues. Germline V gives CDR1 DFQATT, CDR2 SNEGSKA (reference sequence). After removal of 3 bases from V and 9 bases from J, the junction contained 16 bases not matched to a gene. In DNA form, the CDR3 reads TGCAGTGCTAGGGGGGCTAGCGGGCAAACCTTGGTGCAGTACTTC. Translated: CSARGASGQTLVQYF.

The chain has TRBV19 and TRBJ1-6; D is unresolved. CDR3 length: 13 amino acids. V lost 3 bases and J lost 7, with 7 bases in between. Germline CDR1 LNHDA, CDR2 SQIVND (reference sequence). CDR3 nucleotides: TGTGCCAGTAGTATTGCACCCAATTCACCCCTCCACTTT. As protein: CASSIAPNSPLHF.

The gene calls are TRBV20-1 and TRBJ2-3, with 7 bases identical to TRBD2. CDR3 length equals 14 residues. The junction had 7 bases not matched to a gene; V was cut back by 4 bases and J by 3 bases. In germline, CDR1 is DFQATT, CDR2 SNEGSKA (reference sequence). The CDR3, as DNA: TGCAGTGCTAAAGGCGGGAGAAAGACAGATACGCAGTATTTT. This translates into CSAKGGRKTDTQYF.

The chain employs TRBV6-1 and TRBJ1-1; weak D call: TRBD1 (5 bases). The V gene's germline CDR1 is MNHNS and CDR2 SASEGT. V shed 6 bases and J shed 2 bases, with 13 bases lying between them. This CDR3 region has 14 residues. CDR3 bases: TGTGCCAGCAGCCACTCACAGGCTAACACTGAAGCTTTCTTT. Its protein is CASSHSQANTEAFF.

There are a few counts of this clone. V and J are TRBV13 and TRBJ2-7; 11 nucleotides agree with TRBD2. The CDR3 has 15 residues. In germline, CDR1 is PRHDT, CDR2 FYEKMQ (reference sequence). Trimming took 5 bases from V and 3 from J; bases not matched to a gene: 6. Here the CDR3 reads CASSRGTSGIYEQYF. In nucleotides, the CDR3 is TGTGCCAGCAGCCGCGGGACTAGCGGAATCTACGAGCAGTACTTC.

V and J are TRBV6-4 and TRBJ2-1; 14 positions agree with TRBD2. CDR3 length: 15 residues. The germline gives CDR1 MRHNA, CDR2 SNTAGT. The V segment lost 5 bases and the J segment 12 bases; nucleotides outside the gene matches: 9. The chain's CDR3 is CASSSGLAGGVRQFF. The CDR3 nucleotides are TGTGCCAGCAGTTCCGGACTAGCGGGAGGAGTAAGGCAGTTCTTC.

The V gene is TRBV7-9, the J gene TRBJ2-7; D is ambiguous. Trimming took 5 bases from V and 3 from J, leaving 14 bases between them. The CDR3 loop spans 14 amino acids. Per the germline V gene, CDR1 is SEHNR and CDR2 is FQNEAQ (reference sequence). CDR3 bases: TGTGCCAGCAGCCACCGGTACCGTAACTACGAGCAGTACTTC. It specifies CASSHRYRNYEQYF.

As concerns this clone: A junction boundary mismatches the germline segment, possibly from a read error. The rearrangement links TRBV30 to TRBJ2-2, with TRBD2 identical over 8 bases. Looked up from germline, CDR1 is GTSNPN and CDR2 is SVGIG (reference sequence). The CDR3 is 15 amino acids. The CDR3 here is CAWSIGGAGGGELFF. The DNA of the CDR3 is TGCGCCTGGAGTATCGGGGGGGCCGGAGGCGGGGAGCTGTTTTTT.

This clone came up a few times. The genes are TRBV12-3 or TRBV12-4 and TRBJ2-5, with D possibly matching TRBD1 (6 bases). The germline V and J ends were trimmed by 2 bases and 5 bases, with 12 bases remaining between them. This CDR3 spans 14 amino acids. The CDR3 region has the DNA TGTGCCAGCAGTTTATACAGGGTTGGGGAGACCCAGTACTTC. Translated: CASSLYRVGETQYF.

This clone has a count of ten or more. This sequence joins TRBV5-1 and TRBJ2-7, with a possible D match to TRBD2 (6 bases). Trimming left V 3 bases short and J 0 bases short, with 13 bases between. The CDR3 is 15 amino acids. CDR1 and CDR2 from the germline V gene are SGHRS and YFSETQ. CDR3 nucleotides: TGCGCCAGCAGCTCGGGACTGACGAGCTCCTACGAGCAGTACTTC. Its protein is CASSSGLTSSYEQYF.

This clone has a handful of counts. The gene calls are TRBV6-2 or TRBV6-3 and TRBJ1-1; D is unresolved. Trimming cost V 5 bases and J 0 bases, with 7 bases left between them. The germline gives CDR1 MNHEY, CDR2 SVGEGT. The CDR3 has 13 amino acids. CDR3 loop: CASSTTLNTEAFF. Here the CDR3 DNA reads TGTGCCAGCAGTACCACACTGAACACTGAAGCTTTCTTT.

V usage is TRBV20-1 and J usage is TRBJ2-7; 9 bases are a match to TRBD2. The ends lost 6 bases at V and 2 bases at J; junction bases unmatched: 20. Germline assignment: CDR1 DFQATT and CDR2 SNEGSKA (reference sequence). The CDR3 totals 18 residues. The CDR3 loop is CSASSLVASGTYTYEQYF. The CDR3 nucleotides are TGCAGTGCCAGCAGCTTAGTTGCTAGCGGGACCTACACCTACGAGCAGTACTTC.

CDR3 sequence: CSANRYNEQFF. The CDR3 nucleotides are TGCAGTGCTAATAGATACAATGAGCAGTTCTTC. The chain employs TRBV20-1 and TRBJ2-1; no reliable D call. This CDR3 contains 11 residues. Trimming left V 4 bases short and J 4 bases short, with 5 bases between. CDR1 is DFQATT and CDR2 is SNEGSKA in the germline V gene (reference sequence).

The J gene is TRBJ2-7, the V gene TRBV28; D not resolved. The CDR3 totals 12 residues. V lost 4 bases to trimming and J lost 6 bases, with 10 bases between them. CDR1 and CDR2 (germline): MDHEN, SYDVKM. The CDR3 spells CASSYGLGEQYF. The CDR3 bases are TGTGCCAGCAGTTACGGCCTTGGCGAGCAGTACTTC.

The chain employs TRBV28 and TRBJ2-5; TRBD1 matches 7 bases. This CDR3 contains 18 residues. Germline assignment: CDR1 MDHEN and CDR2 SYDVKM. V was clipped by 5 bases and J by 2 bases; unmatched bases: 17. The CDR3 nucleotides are TGTGCCAGCAGTCCATTTCCCACCGGGACAGCAATTCAAGAGACCCAGTACTTC. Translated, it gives CASSPFPTGTAIQETQYF.

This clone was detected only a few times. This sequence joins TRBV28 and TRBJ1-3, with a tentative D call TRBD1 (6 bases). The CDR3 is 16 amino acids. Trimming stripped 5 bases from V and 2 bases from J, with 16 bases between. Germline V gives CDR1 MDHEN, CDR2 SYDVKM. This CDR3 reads CASSPAGGFAGNTIYF. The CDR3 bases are TGTGCCAGCAGTCCAGCCGGGGGCTTTGCTGGAAACACCATATATTTT.

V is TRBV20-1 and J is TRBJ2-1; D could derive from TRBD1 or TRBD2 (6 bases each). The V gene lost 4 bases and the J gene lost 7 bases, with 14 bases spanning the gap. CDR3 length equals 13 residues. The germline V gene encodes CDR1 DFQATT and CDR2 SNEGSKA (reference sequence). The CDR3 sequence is CSATSGGRNEQFF. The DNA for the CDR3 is TGCAGTGCTACCTCTGGGGGGCGTAATGAGCAGTTCTTC.

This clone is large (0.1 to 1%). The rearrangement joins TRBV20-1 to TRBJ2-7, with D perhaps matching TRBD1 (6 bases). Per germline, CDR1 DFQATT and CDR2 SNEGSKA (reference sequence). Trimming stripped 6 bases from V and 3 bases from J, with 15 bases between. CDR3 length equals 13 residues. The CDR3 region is CSAALGAYYEQYF. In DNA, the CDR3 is TGCAGTGCCGCCCTGGGGGCCTACTACGAGCAGTACTTC.

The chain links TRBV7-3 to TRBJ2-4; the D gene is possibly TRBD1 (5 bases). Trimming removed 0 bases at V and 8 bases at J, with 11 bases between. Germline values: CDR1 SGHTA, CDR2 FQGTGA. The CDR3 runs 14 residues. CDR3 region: CASSLTAQGDIQYF. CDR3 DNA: TGTGCCAGCAGCTTAACAGCCCAGGGTGACATTCAGTACTTC.

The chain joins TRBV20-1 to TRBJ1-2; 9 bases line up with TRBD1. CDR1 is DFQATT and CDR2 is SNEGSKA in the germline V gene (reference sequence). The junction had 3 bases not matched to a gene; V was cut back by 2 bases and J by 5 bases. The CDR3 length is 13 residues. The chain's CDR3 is CSARRDREYGYTF. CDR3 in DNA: TGCAGTGCTAGAAGGGACAGGGAGTATGGCTACACCTTC.